This T cell receptor beta chain derives from a study of siplizumab effects on memory and regulatory T cells. To note about this clone: Its antigen is currently unknown.

J gave up 5 bases and V 0 bases, and 14 bases lay outside the gene matches. The germline V gene encodes CDR1 LNHNV and CDR2 YYDKDF (reference sequence). CDR3 length: 18 amino acids. Whole-study results and caveats: Tregs that proliferated in siplizumab cultures did not have their suppressive function confirmed.

Profiling relied on immunoSEQ multiplex PCR, and the TCRdb table lists in-frame clones only, not all of them. The profile shows under 150,000 clones, roughly 94% of them singletons. The receptor was derived from a human donor in good health. The rearrangement links TRBV15 to TRBJ2-3, with TRBD2 matching over 7 bases. The sample was non-Treg CD4+ T cells sorted from blood. For the CDR3, the DNA is TGTGCCACCAGCAGAGATGAGGCGTGGGAGGGAGTTGGAGATACGCAGTATTTT. Translation gives CATSRDEAWEGVGDTQYF.